Below are 13 T cell receptor beta chains sequenced from a single sample in a study of cytomegalovirus exposure and HLA in healthy donors (TCRdb year 2017). The protocol used for the library was the immunoSEQ multiplex PCR assay. A mixture of 60 forward primers for TCR Vbeta segments and 13 reverse primers for TCR Jbeta segments was used in the multiplex PCR. In TCRdb, the immuneACCESS table is reduced to in-frame sequences with V and J assigned. These tables do not hold every clone; where another copy was compared, an unresolved V gene accounts for under half, and the others remain unexplained. The sample table holds approximately 140,000 clones, of which 66% were seen once. The top ten constitute over 5% of the sample. Material for sequencing was PBMCs. The origin of the receptors is a woman aged 55-69 years in good health and CMV-seronegative.

The rearrangement joins TRBV12-5 to TRBJ1-1; 7 bases are a match to TRBD1. V was clipped by 3 bases and J by 5 bases; unmatched bases: 21. CDR3 size: 19 residues. CDR1 and CDR2 from the germline V gene are LGHNT and FRNRAP. The CDR3 protein is CASGFPPPALGTAKTEAFF. CDR3 coding DNA: TGTGCTAGTGGTTTTCCCCCGCCTGCCCTCGGGACAGCGAAGACTGAAGCTTTCTTT.

The sample holds a few counts of this clone. The chain links TRBV7-3 to TRBJ2-5; 7 bases line up with TRBD2. CDR1 and CDR2 from the germline V gene are SGHTA and FQGTGA. V lost 5 bases, J lost 3 bases, and 3 bases stayed unmatched. This CDR3 comprises 13 residues. The CDR3 protein is CASSRREKETQYF. CDR3 DNA: TGTGCCAGCAGCCGGCGGGAGAAAGAGACCCAGTACTTC. The variable domain in full, completed from reference TRBV7-3 and TRBJ2-5, reads GAGVSQTPSNKVTEKGKYVELRCDPISGHTALYWYRQSLGQGPEFLIYFQGTGAADDSGLPNDRFFAVRPEGSVSTLKIQRTERGDSAVYLCASSRREKETQYFGPGTRLLVL.

For the CDR3, the DNA is TGTGCCAGCAGCCCGACAGGGCGGGAGACCCAGTACTTC. Translating it yields CASSPTGRETQYF. The V call is TRBV7-3, the J call TRBJ2-5, with TRBD1 matching over 7 bases. Germline CDR1 SGHTA, CDR2 FQGTGA. The CDR3 sequence is 13 residues long. The V segment lost 5 bases and the J segment 5 bases; nucleotides outside the gene matches: 5.

This clone was counted only a few times. V gene TRBV29-1 combines with J gene TRBJ1-1, with D tentatively TRBD1 (5 bases). V lost 6 bases and J 1 base, leaving 15 bases between the germline ends. CDR1 and CDR2 (germline): SQVTM, ANQGSEA. CDR3 length: 14 residues. The CDR3 nucleotides are TGCAGCGTGGCATCAGGGTCGTGGAACACTGAAGCTTTCTTT. It specifies CSVASGSWNTEAFF.

The chain couples TRBV2 to TRBJ2-2; D remains unclear. CDR1 and CDR2 from the germline V gene are SNHLY and FYNNEI. The CDR3 is 15 amino acids. Trimming removed 3 bases at V and 1 base at J, with 9 bases between. The DNA for the CDR3 is TGTGCCAGCAGTGAGGGCAGCTTGAACACCGGGGAGCTGTTTTTT. It specifies CASSEGSLNTGELFF.

This chain connects TRBV11-2 to TRBJ2-7; 12 bases align to TRBD2. In germline, CDR1 is SGHAT, CDR2 FQNNGV. J was trimmed by 5 bases and V by 3 bases; bases with no gene match: 5. The CDR3 is made up of 15 amino acids. The CDR3 DNA reads TGTGCCAGCAGCTTCCGACTAGCGGGAGCCCACGAGCAGTACTTC. Its protein product is CASSFRLAGAHEQYF.

This chain links TRBV5-1 with TRBJ2-7; 7 nucleotides line up with TRBD1. Germline-derived CDR1 and CDR2 are SGHRS and YFSETQ. V shed 2 bases, J shed 2 bases, and the junction held 1 base outside the gene matches. The CDR3 is 13 amino acids. CDR3 region: CASSLQGTYEQYF. The CDR3, as DNA: TGCGCCAGCAGCTTACAGGGGACCTACGAGCAGTACTTC.

The J gene is TRBJ1-5, the V gene TRBV7-9; TRBD1 might be the D (5 bases). Trimming took 5 bases from V and 9 from J, leaving 14 bases between them. The germline V gene has CDR1 SEHNR and CDR2 FQNEAQ (reference sequence). This CDR3 is 13 amino acids long. CDR3 nucleotides: TGTGCCAGCAGCCGGGACCCCGGGGGGCCCCAGCATTTT. It codes for CASSRDPGGPQHF.

The J gene is TRBJ2-1, the V gene TRBV6-5; a possible D gene is TRBD2 (6 bases). The CDR3 has 15 amino acids. CDR1 is MNHEY and CDR2 is SVGAGI in the germline V gene. V dropped 2 bases and J dropped 3 bases, with 11 bases sitting between them. Here the CDR3 reads CASSYGRRDYNEQFF. CDR3 in DNA: TGTGCCAGCAGTTACGGAAGGCGGGACTACAATGAGCAGTTCTTC.

The rearrangement links TRBV9 to TRBJ1-1, with a tentative D call TRBD1 (5 bases). Germline assignment: CDR1 SGDLS and CDR2 YYNGEE. Trimming took 2 bases from V and 0 from J, leaving 8 bases between them. This CDR3 has 14 amino acids. The DNA of the CDR3 is TGTGCCAGCAGCGTCGGGGGGATGAACACTGAAGCTTTCTTT. It specifies CASSVGGMNTEAFF.

This clone occurred once. The chain has TRBV28 and TRBJ1-2; 9 bases are shared with TRBD1. Germline-derived CDR1 and CDR2 are MDHEN and SYDVKM. This CDR3 contains 15 residues. The trim removed 4 bases at V and 6 bases at J, leaving 9 bases unmatched. The DNA of the CDR3 is TGTGCCAGCAGTTACCAAAGAACAGGGGGCAATGGCTACACCTTC. It specifies CASSYQRTGGNGYTF.

V and J are TRBV25-1 and TRBJ2-2, with a possible D match to TRBD1 (6 bases). The length of the CDR3 is 17 residues. The ends were cut back, 5 bases at V and 6 bases at J, with 22 bases in the middle. The V gene's germline CDR1 is MGHDK and CDR2 SYGVNS. DNA for the CDR3: TGTGCCAGCAGTCCCGGAAGGGGGATTTCAACTTCCGGGGAGCTGTTTTTT. It is translated as CASSPGRGISTSGELFF.

In this sample, this clone turned up once. The rearrangement uses TRBV28 and TRBJ1-5, with 10 bases lining up with TRBD1. Germline V gives CDR1 MDHEN, CDR2 SYDVKM. CDR3 length equals 21 residues. The J segment lost 2 bases and the V segment lost 5 bases, leaving 21 bases of the junction unmatched. The CDR3 here is CASSPHKPGQGKERGNQPQHF. The CDR3, as DNA: TGTGCCAGCAGTCCCCACAAACCGGGACAGGGGAAGGAGAGGGGCAATCAGCCCCAGCATTTT.